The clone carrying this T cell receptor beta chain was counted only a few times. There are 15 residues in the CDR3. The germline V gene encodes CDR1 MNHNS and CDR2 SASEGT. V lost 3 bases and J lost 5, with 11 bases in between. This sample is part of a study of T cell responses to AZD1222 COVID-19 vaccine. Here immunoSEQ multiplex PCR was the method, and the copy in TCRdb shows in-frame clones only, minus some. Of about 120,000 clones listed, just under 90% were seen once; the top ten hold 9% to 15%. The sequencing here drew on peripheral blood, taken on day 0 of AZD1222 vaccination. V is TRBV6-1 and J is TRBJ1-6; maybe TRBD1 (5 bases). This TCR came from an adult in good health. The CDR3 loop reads CASSDRTNHNSPLHF. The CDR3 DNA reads TGTGCCAGCAGTGATCGGACAAACCATAATTCACCCCTCCACTTT.